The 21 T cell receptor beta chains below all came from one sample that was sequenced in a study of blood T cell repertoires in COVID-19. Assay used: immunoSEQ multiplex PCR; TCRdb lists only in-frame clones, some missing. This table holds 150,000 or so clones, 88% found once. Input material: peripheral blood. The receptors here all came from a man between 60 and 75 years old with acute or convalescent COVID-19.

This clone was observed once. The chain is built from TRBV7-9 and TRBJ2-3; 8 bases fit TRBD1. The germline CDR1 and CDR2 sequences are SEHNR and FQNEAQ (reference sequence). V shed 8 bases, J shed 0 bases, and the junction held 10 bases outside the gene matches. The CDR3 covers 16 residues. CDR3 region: CASGGFGTGSTDTQYF. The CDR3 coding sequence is TGTGCCAGCGGGGGATTTGGGACAGGTAGCACAGATACGCAGTATTTT.

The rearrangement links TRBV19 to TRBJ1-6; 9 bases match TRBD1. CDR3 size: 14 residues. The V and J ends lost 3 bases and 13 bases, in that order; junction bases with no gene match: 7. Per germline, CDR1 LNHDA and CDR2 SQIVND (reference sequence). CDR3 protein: CASSIRTGEPPLHF. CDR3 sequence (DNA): TGTGCCAGTAGTATCCGGACAGGGGAGCCCCCCCTCCACTTT.

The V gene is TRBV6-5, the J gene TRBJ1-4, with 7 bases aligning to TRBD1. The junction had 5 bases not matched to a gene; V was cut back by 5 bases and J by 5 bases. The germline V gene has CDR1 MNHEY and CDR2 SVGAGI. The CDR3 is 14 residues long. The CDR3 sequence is CASSKTGKNEKLFF. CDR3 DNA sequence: TGTGCCAGCAGTAAGACAGGGAAAAATGAAAAACTGTTTTTT.

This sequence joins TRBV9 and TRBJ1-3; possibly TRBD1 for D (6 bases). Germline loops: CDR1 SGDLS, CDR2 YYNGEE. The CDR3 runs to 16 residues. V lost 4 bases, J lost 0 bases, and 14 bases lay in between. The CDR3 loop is CASSSTGDNSGNTIYF. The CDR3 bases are TGTGCCAGCAGCTCGACCGGGGACAACTCTGGAAACACCATATATTTT.

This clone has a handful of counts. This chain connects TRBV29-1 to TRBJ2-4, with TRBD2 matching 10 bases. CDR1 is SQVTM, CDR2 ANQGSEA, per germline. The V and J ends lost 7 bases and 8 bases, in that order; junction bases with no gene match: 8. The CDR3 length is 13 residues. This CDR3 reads CSALAGDRDIQYF. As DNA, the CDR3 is TGCAGCGCTCTAGCGGGAGACCGAGACATTCAGTACTTC.

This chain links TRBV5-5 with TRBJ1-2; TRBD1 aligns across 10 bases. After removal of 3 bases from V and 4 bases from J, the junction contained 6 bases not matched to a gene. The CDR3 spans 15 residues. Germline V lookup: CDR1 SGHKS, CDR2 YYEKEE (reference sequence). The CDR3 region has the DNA TGTGCCAGCAGCTACGCCGGGACAGGGGTCTATGGCTACACCTTC. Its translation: CASSYAGTGVYGYTF.

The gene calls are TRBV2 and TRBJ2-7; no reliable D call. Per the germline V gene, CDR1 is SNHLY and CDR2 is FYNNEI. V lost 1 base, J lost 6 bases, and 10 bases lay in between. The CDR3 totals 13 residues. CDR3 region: CASSEDILREQYF. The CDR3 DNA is TGTGCCAGCAGTGAAGATATACTACGCGAGCAGTACTTC.

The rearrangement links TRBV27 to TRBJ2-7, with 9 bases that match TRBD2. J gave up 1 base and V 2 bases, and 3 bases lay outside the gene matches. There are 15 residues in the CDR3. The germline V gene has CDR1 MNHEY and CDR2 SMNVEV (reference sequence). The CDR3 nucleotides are TGTGCCAGCAGTTTACGGCGGGGGGGGTCCTACGAGCAGTACTTC. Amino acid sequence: CASSLRRGGSYEQYF.

CDR3 in DNA: TGTGCCAGCAGCCAAGCCAGGGGCTATGGCTACACCTTC. Protein sequence: CASSQARGYGYTF. This chain uses TRBV14 with TRBJ1-2; TRBD1 might be the D (6 bases). CDR3 length: 13 residues. The ends were cut back, 1 base at V and 4 bases at J, with 7 bases in the middle. The germline gives CDR1 SGHDN, CDR2 FVKESK.

CDR3 loop: CASSPRERDYGYTF. For the CDR3, the DNA is TGTGCCAGCAGCCCCAGGGAGCGGGACTATGGCTACACCTTC. The gene calls are TRBV5-4 and TRBJ1-2; D is possibly TRBD1 (5 bases). Per germline, CDR1 SGHNT and CDR2 YYREEE (reference sequence). This CDR3 has 14 amino acids. Trimming cost V 4 bases and J 3 bases, with 13 bases left between them. Supplemented by reference TRBV5-4 and TRBJ1-2, the full variable domain reads ETGVTQSPTHLIKTRGQQVTLRCSSQSGHNTVSWYQQALGQGPQFIFQYYREEENGRGNFPPRFSGLQFPNYSSELNVNALELDDSALYLCASSPRERDYGYTFGSGTRLTVV.

The DNA for the CDR3 is TGTGCTAGTGGATCCCCAGCGGGAGTTCGGAGCGGGGAGCTGTTTTTT. Residues: CASGSPAGVRSGELFF. The J gene is TRBJ2-2, the V gene TRBV12-5; TRBD2 agrees at 8 bases. CDR3 length: 16 amino acids. V shed 6 bases and J 7 bases; nucleotides not matched to a gene: 13. Germline V gives CDR1 LGHNT, CDR2 FRNRAP.

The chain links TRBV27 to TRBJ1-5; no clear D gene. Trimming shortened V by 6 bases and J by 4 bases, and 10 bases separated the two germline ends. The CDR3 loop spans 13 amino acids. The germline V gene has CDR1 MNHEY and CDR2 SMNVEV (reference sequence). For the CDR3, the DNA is TGTGCCAGCAGCCAGAGAGGTAATCAGCCCCAGCATTTT. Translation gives CASSQRGNQPQHF.

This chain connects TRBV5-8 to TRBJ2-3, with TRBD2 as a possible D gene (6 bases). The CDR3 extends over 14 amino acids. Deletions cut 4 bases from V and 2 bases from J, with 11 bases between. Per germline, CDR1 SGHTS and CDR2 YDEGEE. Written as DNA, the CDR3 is TGTGCCAGCAGCGAGGGAGGATCCACAGATACGCAGTATTTT. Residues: CASSEGGSTDTQYF.

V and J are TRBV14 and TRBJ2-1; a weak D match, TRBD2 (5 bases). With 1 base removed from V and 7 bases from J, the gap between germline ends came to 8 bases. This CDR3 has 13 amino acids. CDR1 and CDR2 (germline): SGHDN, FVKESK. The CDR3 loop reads CASSQVLGNEQFF. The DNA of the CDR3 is TGTGCCAGCAGCCAAGTACTAGGGAATGAGCAGTTCTTC.

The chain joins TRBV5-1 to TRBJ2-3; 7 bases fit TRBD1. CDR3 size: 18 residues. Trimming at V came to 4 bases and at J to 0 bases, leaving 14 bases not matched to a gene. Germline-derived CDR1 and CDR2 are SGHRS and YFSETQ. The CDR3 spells CASSRILTGASSTDTQYF. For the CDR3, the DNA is TGCGCCAGCAGCCGCATACTTACAGGGGCCTCTAGCACAGATACGCAGTATTTT.

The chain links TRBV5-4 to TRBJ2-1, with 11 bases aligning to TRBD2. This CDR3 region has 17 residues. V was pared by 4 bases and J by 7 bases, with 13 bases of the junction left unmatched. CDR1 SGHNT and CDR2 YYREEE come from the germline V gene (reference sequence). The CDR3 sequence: CASSPPLAGGLVNEQFF. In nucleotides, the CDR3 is TGTGCCAGCAGCCCACCTCTAGCGGGGGGACTAGTGAATGAGCAGTTCTTC.

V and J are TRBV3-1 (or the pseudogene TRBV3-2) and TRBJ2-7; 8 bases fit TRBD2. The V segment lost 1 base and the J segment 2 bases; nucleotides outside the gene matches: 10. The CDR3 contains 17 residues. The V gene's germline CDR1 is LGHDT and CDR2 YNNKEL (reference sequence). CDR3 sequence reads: CASSQGQAGVDPYEQYF. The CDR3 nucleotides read TGTGCCAGCAGCCAAGGCCAAGCGGGAGTAGATCCCTACGAGCAGTACTTC.

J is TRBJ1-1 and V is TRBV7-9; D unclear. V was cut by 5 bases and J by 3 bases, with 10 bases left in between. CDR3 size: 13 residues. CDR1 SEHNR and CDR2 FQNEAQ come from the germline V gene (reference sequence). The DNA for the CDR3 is TGTGCCAGCAGCCCCCCTCCCCACACTGAAGCTTTCTTT. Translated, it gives CASSPPPHTEAFF.

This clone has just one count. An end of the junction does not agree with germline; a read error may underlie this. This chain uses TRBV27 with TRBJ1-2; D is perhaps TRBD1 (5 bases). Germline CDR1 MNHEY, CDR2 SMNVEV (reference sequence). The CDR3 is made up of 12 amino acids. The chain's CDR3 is CASSFRAGPLGF. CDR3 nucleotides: TGTGCCAGCAGTTTTCGGGCAGGGCCTTTAGGCTTC.

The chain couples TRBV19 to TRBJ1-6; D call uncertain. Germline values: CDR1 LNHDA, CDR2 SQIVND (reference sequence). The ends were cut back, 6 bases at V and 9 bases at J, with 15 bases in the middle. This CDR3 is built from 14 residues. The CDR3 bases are TGTGCCAGTAGGCGCGAGGGCGGATCTTCACCCCTCCACTTT. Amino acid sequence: CASRREGGSSPLHF.

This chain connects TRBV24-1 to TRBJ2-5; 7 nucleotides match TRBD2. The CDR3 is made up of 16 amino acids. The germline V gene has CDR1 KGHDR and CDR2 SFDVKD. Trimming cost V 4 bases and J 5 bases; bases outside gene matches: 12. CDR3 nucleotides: TGTGCCACCAGTGAAGGGACTGGGCGGGAGCTGGAGACCCAGTACTTC. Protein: CATSEGTGRELETQYF.